Below, 7 T cell receptor beta chains from the same sample are listed, as sequenced in a study of human T cells and chemical hapten exposure. Time point specified: pre-sensitization, week 0. The sample's treatment: therapeutic diphenylcyclopropenone sensitization with weekly scalp DPC. From the RACE reads, TCRdb called clonotypes with MiXCR, one entry per CDR3 protein. Among about 380,000 distinct CDR3 sequences, approximately 5.1% were seen once, and the ten largest hold just over 2.5%. This specimen consisted of whole blood, obtained in connection with sensitization to the hapten diphenylcyclopropenone (DPC). These receptors all stem from a woman in her 50s with alopecia areata. Some clones in this sample may be carry-over from other donors' samples.

In this sample, this clonotype turned up a few times. The chain links TRBV20-1 to TRBJ2-7; TRBD1 agrees at 7 bases. V shed 6 bases and J 1 base; nucleotides not matched to a gene: 9. Germline V CDR1 and CDR2: DFQATT, SNEGSKA (reference sequence). This CDR3 is 14 amino acids long. For the CDR3, the DNA is TGCAGTGCCCGAGGGACAGAAGCGTCCTACGAGCAGTACTTC. This encodes CSARGTEASYEQYF.

The chain recombines TRBV7-6 with TRBJ2-3; D perhaps matches TRBD2 (6 bases). In germline, CDR1 is SGHVS, CDR2 FNYEAQ. Between the trimmed V and J ends, which lost 0 bases and 5 bases, there was a span of 15 bases. The CDR3 is 16 amino acids. The CDR3 DNA sequence: TGTGCCAGCAGCTTAGCCCCAACGGGGGTATTAGATACGCAGTATTTT. This codes for CASSLAPTGVLDTQYF.

In this sample, this clonotype turned up a few times. The genes are TRBV6-5 and TRBJ1-5; the D gene is possibly TRBD1 (6 bases). V lost 5 bases, J lost 3 bases, and 14 bases lay in between. This CDR3 has 15 residues. CDR1 is MNHEY, CDR2 SVGAGI, per germline. CDR3 in amino acids: CASSGGWGSNQPQHF. The CDR3 DNA sequence: TGTGCCAGCAGTGGGGGCTGGGGCTCCAATCAGCCCCAGCATTTT.

This clonotype was counted at least ten times. The chain uses TRBV20-1 and TRBJ2-1, with a weak D call TRBD2 (6 bases). This CDR3 is built from 14 residues. Germline V CDR1 and CDR2: DFQATT, SNEGSKA (reference sequence). V lost 4 bases to trimming and J lost 10 bases, with 20 bases between them. CDR3 coding DNA: TGCAGTGCTACAGGCGACGGGACTTTGTTGGAGCAGTTCTTC. It yields the protein CSATGDGTLLEQFF.

This clonotype was picked up many times. J is TRBJ1-6 and V is TRBV12-3 or TRBV12-4, with D unresolved. V dropped 6 bases and J dropped 0 bases, with 9 bases sitting between them. The CDR3 runs to 15 residues. The CDR3 DNA reads as TGTGCCAGCAGCAAGGGCAGCTCCTATAATTCACCCCTCCACTTT. Translation: CASSKGSSYNSPLHF.

This clonotype was counted between two and nine times. The J gene is TRBJ2-2, the V gene TRBV24-1; tentatively, D is TRBD2 (5 bases). Germline CDR1 and CDR2: KGHDR and SFDVKD. V lost 4 bases to trimming and J lost 2 bases, with 16 bases between them. This CDR3 has 17 amino acids. CDR3 region: CATSDLTPAGNTGELFF. The CDR3 DNA reads as TGTGCCACCAGTGACCTGACCCCGGCGGGTAACACCGGGGAGCTGTTTTTT.

The chain couples TRBV28 to TRBJ2-7, with D uncertain. V was shortened by 2 bases and J by 9 bases, with 17 bases between the two germline ends. The CDR3 covers 14 residues. Per germline, CDR1 MDHEN and CDR2 SYDVKM. As DNA, the CDR3 is TGTGCCAGCAGTTTACCGACTGCATTACGAGGGCAGTACTTC. This gives the protein CASSLPTALRGQYF.